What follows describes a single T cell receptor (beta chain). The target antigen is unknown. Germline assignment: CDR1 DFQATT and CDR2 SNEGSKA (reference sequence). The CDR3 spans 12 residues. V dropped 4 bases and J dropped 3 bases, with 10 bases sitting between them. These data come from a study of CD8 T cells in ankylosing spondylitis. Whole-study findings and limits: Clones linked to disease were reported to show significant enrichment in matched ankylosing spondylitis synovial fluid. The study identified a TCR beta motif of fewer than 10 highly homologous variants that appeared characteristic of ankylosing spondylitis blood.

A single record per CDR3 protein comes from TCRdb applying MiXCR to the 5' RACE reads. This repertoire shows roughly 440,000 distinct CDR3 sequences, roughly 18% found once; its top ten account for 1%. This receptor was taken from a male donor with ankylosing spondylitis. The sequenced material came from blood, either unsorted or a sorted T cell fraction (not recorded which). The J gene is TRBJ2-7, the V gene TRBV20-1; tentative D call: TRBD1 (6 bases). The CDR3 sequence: CSAKTGNYEQYF. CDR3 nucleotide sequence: TGCAGTGCTAAAACAGGGAACTACGAGCAGTACTTC.